The source of this T cell receptor beta chain is a study of blood T cell repertoires in COVID-19 (dated by TCRdb to about 2020). As for the study more broadly: Collaborator samples came from the United States, Italy and Spain and covered acute and convalescent phases of COVID-19. The repertoires were released in a freely available public database intended as a resource for research on the immune response to SARS-CoV-2. Subjects who had been exposed to COVID-19, were actively infected with it, or had recovered from it provided the deeply sampled blood TCRbeta repertoires that made up the dataset. A de-identified subject ID, COVID-19 status, age in years and sex were almost always included in the sample metadata. Where available, HLA class I and class II types were obtained from metadata supplied by the sample provider rather than from assay-based typing. The prospective study material was composed of cDNA or gDNA derived from T cells, B-cell-depleted T cells, or PBMCs. Samples came from the ongoing ImmuneRACE study (first 160 participants) plus 1,254 subjects from 6 global collaborators. Study-wide conclusions, independent of this receptor: The amount of clinical and demographic metadata varied by source and participant and was provided uncurated.

TCRbeta CDR3 regions were amplified from genomic DNA by means of the immunoSEQ Assay, a bias-controlled multiplex PCR. Concerning the study's data processing: The number of nucleated cells in each sample was estimated from the amplification of reference gene primers within the assay. To quantify the absolute abundance of each unique TCRbeta CDR3 rearrangement, sequence reads were collapsed and filtered. For each sample, productive Simpson clonality was calculated as the square root of Simpson's diversity index across productive rearrangements. TCRdb took over this immuneACCESS table, retaining in-frame rearrangements with V and J assigned. Such tables are incomplete; in checked studies, under half of the missing clones stem from an unresolved V gene, and the remainder is unexplained. The V and J calls and clone size are taken from that table; D and trimming were inferred from the DNA. In all, the sample holds 300,000 to 350,000 clones, and approximately 90% of those were seen once. About 6.8% of the sample lies in the top ten.

In Seattle, one collaborating source enrolled patients while the infection was active and tracked those patients longitudinally over the course of disease. Each collaborating institution followed its own protocols to collect whole blood in K2EDTA tubes. For TCRbeta analysis, collaborator samples were shipped as frozen whole blood, as isolated PBMCs, or as DNA extracted from either sample type. Concerning this clone: This clone's antigen is unknown. No qualities accompany the bases; no much larger clone lies one base away.

The TCR originated in a woman younger than 45 with COVID-19, enrolled during active disease. What was sequenced was peripheral blood.

The CDR3 sequence is CAPRPWGRFERGSYEQYF. Read as DNA, the sequence is TGTGCCCCACGGCCCTGGGGGAGGTTCGAGCGGGGCTCCTACGAGCAGTACTTC. The chain is assembled from TRBV21-1 and TRBJ2-7; no check of the table's D call, TRBD2, against the DNA was made. TRBV21-1 is listed as a pseudogene. The CDR3, from cysteine to phenylalanine, totals 18 residues. Only the CDR3 region is kept as DNA, spanning 54 bases read in frame from base 1.